The 7 T cell receptor beta chains in this list originate from one sample, sequenced in a study of CD8 T cells in Susac syndrome. A quantity of about 0.5 to 1 ug RNA underwent reverse transcription using random hexamers. Each CDR3 protein gets one entry after TCRdb re-called the immunoSEQ multiplex PCR reads with MiXCR. Of approximately 200,000 distinct CDR3 sequences detected, 90% to 95% appear once; the ten largest clones hold about 0.087%. The specimen was CD4+ T cells from PBMCs. These receptors originate from a human donor with multiple sclerosis.

The CDR3 spells CSVELWGSLANEQFF. The CDR3 DNA reads TGCAGCGTTGAATTGTGGGGGTCCTTGGCCAATGAGCAGTTCTTC. The chain joins TRBV29-1 to TRBJ2-1; D is possibly TRBD1 or TRBD2 (5 bases each). This CDR3 contains 15 residues. Trimming left V 2 bases short and J 6 bases short, with 17 bases between. Looked up from germline, CDR1 is SQVTM and CDR2 is ANQGSEA.

A single count supports this clonotype. This chain joins TRBV4-1 and TRBJ2-7; the match to TRBD2 covers 10 bases. This CDR3 is built from 16 residues. The J segment lost 7 bases and the V segment lost 1 base, leaving 10 bases of the junction unmatched. CDR1 is MGHRA and CDR2 is YSYEKL in the germline V gene. CDR3 bases: TGCGCCAGCAGCCAAGTGGGGGCTAGCGGGAGCTGGGAGCAGTACTTC. Its translation is CASSQVGASGSWEQYF.

The V and J genes are TRBV2 and TRBJ2-7, with 9 positions matching TRBD1. CDR3 length: 13 residues. After removal of 10 bases from V and 5 bases from J, the junction contained 9 bases not matched to a gene. Germline V gene data show CDR1 as SNHLY and CDR2 as FYNNEI. DNA of the CDR3: TGTGCCACCGCGGGGACAGGGCCAAACGAGCAGTACTTC. Its protein is CATAGTGPNEQYF.

This clonotype was seen just once. The chain combines TRBV25-1 with TRBJ1-1, with TRBD1 matching over 7 bases. Trimming cost V 1 base and J 5 bases; bases outside gene matches: 7. Germline V CDR1 and CDR2: MGHDK, SYGVNS. The CDR3 is made up of 15 amino acids. The CDR3 DNA reads TGTGCCAGCAGTGAATCACAGGGGACCTGGACTGAAGCTTTCTTT. It translates to CASSESQGTWTEAFF.

The chain uses TRBV15 and TRBJ1-2, with D tentatively TRBD1 (5 bases). Germline values: CDR1 LNHNV, CDR2 YYDKDF (reference sequence). V shed 0 bases and J shed 7 bases, with 12 bases lying between them. The CDR3 has 14 residues. CDR3 nucleotides: TGTGCCACCAGCAGAGATAAGGGGCAATTTGGCTACACCTTC. This translates into CATSRDKGQFGYTF.

The genes are TRBV30 and TRBJ2-1; D not certain. The CDR3 is 14 residues long. Germline V gives CDR1 GTSNPN, CDR2 SVGIG (reference sequence). V lost 1 base to trimming and J lost 2 bases, with 9 bases between them. Here the CDR3 reads CAWSGERTYNEQFF. CDR3 sequence (DNA): TGTGCCTGGAGTGGAGAACGGACCTACAATGAGCAGTTCTTC.

J is TRBJ2-7 and V is TRBV24-1, with a tentative D call TRBD1 (6 bases). V lost 2 bases and J lost 2, with 12 bases in between. The CDR3 runs 15 residues. CDR1 is KGHDR, CDR2 SFDVKD, per germline. CDR3 residues: CATSDSGTPTYEQYF. The CDR3 DNA reads as TGTGCCACCAGTGATTCCGGGACACCGACCTACGAGCAGTACTTC.